Shown below are 10 T cell receptor beta chains from a single sample sequenced in a study of blood T cell repertoires in COVID-19 (dated by TCRdb to 2018 to 2020). The library was made by the immunoSEQ multiplex PCR assay. What TCRdb holds here is the immuneACCESS table cut down to in-frame rearrangements. Part of the clones is not present; checked against another copy, under half of the missing clones reflect an unresolved V gene, and the others are unexplained. The sample contains 200,000 to 250,000 clones, around 89% of them found a single time. Together, the top ten hold about 16% of the sample. Material for sequencing was PBMCs or T cells enriched from blood (not recorded which). These receptors were taken from a man aged 25-45 years who had been exposed to COVID-19.

This clone was observed a single time. The J gene is TRBJ2-1, the V gene TRBV6-5, with 7 bases that match TRBD1. The CDR3 totals 13 residues. CDR1 and CDR2 from the germline V gene are MNHEY and SVGAGI. After removal of 9 bases from V and 6 bases from J, the junction contained 8 bases not matched to a gene. The CDR3: CASYWTGGNEQFF. CDR3 DNA sequence: TGTGCCAGTTATTGGACAGGCGGCAATGAGCAGTTCTTC.

The chain is built from TRBV29-1 and TRBJ2-2, with a tentative D call TRBD2 (5 bases). Germline V lookup: CDR1 SQVTM, CDR2 ANQGSEA. The CDR3 has 12 amino acids. Between the trimmed V and J ends, which lost 6 bases and 7 bases, there was a span of 12 bases. The CDR3 sequence: CSVGLIGGELFF. CDR3 nucleotides: TGCAGCGTAGGACTGATTGGCGGGGAGCTGTTTTTT.

The rearrangement joins TRBV4-1 to TRBJ1-5; D possibly corresponds to TRBD1 (5 bases). Germline CDR1 is MGHRA and CDR2 is YSYEKL. The length of the CDR3 is 14 residues. Trimming removed 2 bases from V and 7 bases from J, with 12 bases in between. The CDR3 sequence: CASSQQGLGQPQHF. CDR3 DNA sequence: TGCGCCAGCAGCCAACAGGGACTTGGGCAGCCCCAGCATTTT.

As concerns this clone: One end of the junction is discordant with germline, which a read error may explain. The chain recombines TRBV3-1 (or the pseudogene TRBV3-2) with TRBJ2-3, with a possible D match to TRBD2 (7 bases). Germline V lookup: CDR1 LGHDT, CDR2 YNNKEL (reference sequence). CDR3 size: 14 residues. CDR3 amino acids: CASSQGPQDPGGHF. The CDR3 DNA sequence: TGTGCCAGCAGCCAAGGGCCCCAAGACCCCGGGGGGCATTTT.

The chain links TRBV7-2 to TRBJ2-5, with D perhaps TRBD2 (6 bases). V was pared by 4 bases and J by 2 bases, with 11 bases between. The CDR3 extends over 14 amino acids. Germline lookup yields CDR1 SGHTA and CDR2 FQGNSA. The CDR3 here is CASSYGGLQETQYF. The CDR3 nucleotides are TGTGCCAGCAGCTACGGGGGTTTACAAGAGACCCAGTACTTC.

V usage is TRBV12-5 and J usage is TRBJ2-3; D gene ambiguous. V lost 3 bases, J lost 10 bases, and 11 bases lay in between. CDR3 length: 12 residues. CDR1 and CDR2 from the germline V gene are LGHNT and FRNRAP. The CDR3 DNA sequence: TGTGCTAGTGGTTTAAACGAGTTACCGCAGTATTTT. It specifies CASGLNELPQYF.

The J gene is TRBJ2-2, the V gene TRBV5-1, with 12 bases that match TRBD2. CDR3 length equals 16 residues. Germline CDR1 reads SGHRS; CDR2 reads YFSETQ. J was trimmed by 3 bases and V by 4 bases; bases with no gene match: 4. The CDR3 reads CASSPLAGGDTGELFF. The CDR3 nucleotides read TGCGCCAGCAGCCCGCTAGCGGGGGGGGACACCGGGGAGCTGTTTTTT.

V usage is TRBV19 and J usage is TRBJ2-2; D uncertain. Germline CDR1 LNHDA, CDR2 SQIVND (reference sequence). Trimming left V 4 bases short and J 3 bases short, with 3 bases between. The CDR3 consists of 12 residues. The CDR3 DNA is TGTGCCAGTAGTACCTACACCGGGGAGCTGTTTTTT. This encodes CASSTYTGELFF.

This chain joins TRBV7-8 and TRBJ1-6; D not resolved. In germline, CDR1 is SGHVS, CDR2 FQNEAQ. This CDR3 is 16 amino acids long. V lost 3 bases, J lost 0 bases, and 9 bases lay in between. The CDR3 loop is CASSFKASSYNSPLHF. The CDR3, as DNA: TGTGCCAGCAGCTTTAAGGCTAGCTCCTATAATTCACCCCTCCACTTT.

The V and J genes are TRBV7-9 and TRBJ1-1; D gene uncertain. Between the trimmed V and J ends, which lost 5 bases and 3 bases, there was a span of 10 bases. From germline, CDR1 is SEHNR and CDR2 FQNEAQ (reference sequence). The CDR3 extends over 13 amino acids. The CDR3 protein is CASSPRPDTEAFF. The DNA of the CDR3 is TGTGCCAGCAGCCCGAGGCCGGACACTGAAGCTTTCTTT.